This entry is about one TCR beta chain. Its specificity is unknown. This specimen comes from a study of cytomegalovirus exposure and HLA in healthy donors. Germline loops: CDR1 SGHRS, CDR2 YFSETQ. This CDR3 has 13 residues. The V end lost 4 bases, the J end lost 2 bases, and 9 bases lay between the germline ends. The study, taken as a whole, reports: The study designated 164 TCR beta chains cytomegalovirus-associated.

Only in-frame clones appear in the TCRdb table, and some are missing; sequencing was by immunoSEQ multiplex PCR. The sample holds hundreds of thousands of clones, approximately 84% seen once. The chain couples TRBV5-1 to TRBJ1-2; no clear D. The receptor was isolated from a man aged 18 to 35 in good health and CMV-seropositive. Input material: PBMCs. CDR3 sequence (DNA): TGCGCCAGCAGCATTGACAAGAACTATGGCTACACCTTC. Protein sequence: CASSIDKNYGYTF.